These 8 T cell receptor beta chains were sequenced from one sample in a study of CD8 T cells in ankylosing spondylitis. Using its own MiXCR run on the 5' RACE reads, TCRdb lists one record per CDR3 protein. The data contain 150,000 to 200,000 distinct CDR3 sequences, about 20% of them singletons. Sequenced: blood, either unsorted or a sorted T cell fraction (not recorded which). The receptor source for this set is a male donor aged 10 to 35 with ankylosing spondylitis or in good health (not recorded which).

This clonotype was observed a handful of times. The CDR3 sequence is CAISRLAGDTDTQYF. The CDR3 DNA reads TGTGCCATCAGTCGACTAGCGGGAGATACAGATACGCAGTATTTT. The chain employs TRBV10-3 and TRBJ2-3; 12 bases align to TRBD2. CDR3 length equals 15 residues. J gave up 3 bases and V 5 bases, and 3 bases lay outside the gene matches. Looked up from germline, CDR1 is ENHRY and CDR2 is SYGVKD.

CDR3 DNA sequence: TGTGCCAGCAGACGAGGCAACACCGGCACGGCAGATACGCAGTATTTT. Its translation: CASRRGNTGTADTQYF. V gene TRBV12-3 or TRBV12-4 combines with J gene TRBJ2-3; no clear D gene. V was shortened by 6 bases and J by 4 bases, with 20 bases between the two germline ends. The CDR3 covers 16 residues.

The genes are TRBV29-1 and TRBJ2-3; unclear D gene. V was pared by 3 bases and J by 0 bases, with 1 base between. This CDR3 is built from 11 residues. Germline V lookup: CDR1 SQVTM, CDR2 ANQGSEA. CDR3 DNA: TGCAGCGTTGAGAGCACAGATACGCAGTATTTT. As protein: CSVESTDTQYF.

This clonotype was counted many times. The chain joins TRBV11-2 to TRBJ2-1; 7 positions agree with TRBD2. The CDR3 is 15 amino acids. Germline CDR1 SGHAT, CDR2 FQNNGV. The junction had 8 bases not matched to a gene; V was cut back by 5 bases and J by 4 bases. The CDR3 reads CASSPRTRRYNEQFF. The CDR3 coding sequence is TGTGCCAGCAGCCCACGGACTAGAAGGTACAATGAGCAGTTCTTC.

The chain couples TRBV11-1 to TRBJ2-5; no firm D call. There are 16 residues in the CDR3. The germline gives CDR1 SGHAT, CDR2 FQDESV (reference sequence). Trimming left V 3 bases short and J 4 bases short, with 18 bases between. The CDR3 here is CASSFFFDPNGETQYF. CDR3 coding DNA: TGTGCCAGCAGCTTTTTCTTCGACCCGAACGGAGAGACCCAGTACTTC. The full variable domain, rest sourced from reference TRBV11-1 and TRBJ2-5, is EAEVAQSPRYKITEKSQAVAFWCDPISGHATLYWYRQILGQGPELLVQFQDESVVDDSQLPKDRFSAERLKGVDSTLKIQPAELGDSAMYLCASSFFFDPNGETQYFGPGTRLLVL.

This clonotype was observed many times. At one boundary the junction diverges from the germline segment, which might be a read error. V gene TRBV5-1 combines with J gene TRBJ2-3; 9 bases are shared with TRBD2. The germline V gene encodes CDR1 SGHRS and CDR2 YFSETQ. The CDR3 totals 14 residues. In DNA form, the CDR3 reads TGTGCCAGCAGCCCGGGACTAGCAGCAGATACGCAGTATTTT. Translating it yields CASSPGLAADTQYF.

This clonotype has ten or more counts. The chain employs TRBV5-1 and TRBJ2-7; no clear D gene. This CDR3 has 15 amino acids. V was clipped by 0 bases and J by 7 bases, with 17 bases between them. Germline CDR1 reads SGHRS; CDR2 reads YFSETQ. CDR3 in amino acids: CASSLGVGFVEEQYV. As DNA, the CDR3 is TGCGCCAGCAGCTTGGGGGTGGGTTTCGTGGAGGAGCAGTACGTC.

There are a few counts of this clonotype. DNA of the CDR3: TGCGCCAGCAGCCAAACACTAAACAGGGACTACGAGCAGTACGTC. Its protein product is CASSQTLNRDYEQYV. This chain links TRBV4-1 with TRBJ2-7; D is possibly TRBD1 (6 bases). Trimming cost V 2 bases and J 3 bases, with 14 bases left between them. Germline V CDR1 and CDR2: MGHRA, YSYEKL. The CDR3 extends over 15 amino acids.